Below, 30 T cell receptor beta chains from the same sample are listed, as sequenced in a study of tissue T cells after allogeneic stem cell transplantation. Time point denoted: mouse harvest day 14 after allogeneic transplant. Tail vein injection delivered 10^7 T-cell-depleted bone marrow cells and 10^6 splenic CD5+ T cells. Libraries were prepared by immunoSEQ multiplex PCR; TCRdb keeps only in-frame clonotypes and omits some of them. There are more than 2,000 clones in the sample; roughly 40% occur only once, and under 35% lies in the top ten. Sequences were obtained from lymph node tissue. Receptors were obtained from a female BALB/c mouse given C57BL/6 T cells with graft-versus-host disease after an allogeneic hematopoietic cell transplant.

As concerns this clone: Gene names refer to mouse genes. The read halts 1 residue ahead of the CDR3 end, with the missing end drawn from the germline J gene. This chain joins TRBV13-3 and TRBJ1-2; 9 bases are shared with TRBD1. After removal of 4 bases from V and 4 bases from J, the junction contained 2 bases not matched to a gene. The CDR3 extends over 13 amino acids. Per the germline V gene, CDR1 is NNHDY and CDR2 is SYVADS. The covered CDR3 bases are TGTGCCAGCAGTCGACAGGGGGGCTCCGACTACACC. Residues: CASSRQGGSDYT. The CDR3 as a whole reads CASSRQGGSDYTF.

A word on this clone: The listed genes are named as in mouse. The CDR3 end falls 1 residue outside the read, so it is completed with the germline J gene. The chain links TRBV23 to TRBJ1-1. Germline loops: CDR1 KGHTA, CDR2 FQNQQP. The CDR3 contains 16 residues. Incomplete CDR3 DNA: TGCTCCAGCAGTCAATCAAAGGGCAGACCAAACACAGAAGTCTTC. This codes for CSSSQSKGRPNTEVF. The whole CDR3 reads CSSSQSKGRPNTEVFF.

The sample holds a few counts of this clone. Genes here carry mouse names. With the read ending 1 residue before the CDR3 end, the germline J gene is used to fill in that end. The V and J genes are TRBV31 and TRBJ2-1, with 11 bases aligning to TRBD1. CDR3 length: 15 residues. The junction had 4 bases not matched to a gene; V was cut back by 0 bases and J by 6 bases. Germline loops: CDR1 GKSSPN, CDR2 SITVG. CDR3 DNA (partial): TGTGCCTGGAGTCTCGGACAGGGGGCGGGTGCTGAGCAGTTC. This translates into CAWSLGQGAGAEQF. Given in full, the CDR3 is CAWSLGQGAGAEQFF.

Note on this clone: Mouse names are used for the genes. The CDR3 extends 1 residue past the end of the read, so its final part is completed from the germline J gene. The gene calls are TRBV4 and TRBJ1-4; 10 bases map to TRBD1. J lost 4 bases, V lost 4 bases, and 3 bases had no gene match. CDR3 length: 15 amino acids. Germline V lookup: CDR1 LGHDT, CDR2 YNNKQL (reference sequence). This CDR3 reads CASSSRDRGNERLFF. The CDR3 DNA, read in part, is TGTGCCAGCAGCTCCCGGGACAGGGGCAACGAAAGATTATTT.

The sample holds a few counts of this clone. The gene symbols are mouse symbols. The CDR3 end lies 1 residue beyond the end of the read and is filled in from the germline J gene. The chain recombines TRBV12-2 with TRBJ2-5, with D tentatively TRBD1 or TRBD2 (5 bases each). The germline V gene encodes CDR1 SGHLS and CDR2 HYDKME. The CDR3 totals 13 residues. V was shortened by 1 base and J by 1 base, with 5 bases between the two germline ends. CDR3 sequence reads: CASSLGHQDTQYF. The CDR3 bases that were read are TGTGCCAGCTCTCTGGGACACCAAGACACCCAGTAC.

Of note for this clone: Gene labels here are mouse ones. The CDR3 end lies 1 residue beyond the end of the read and is filled in from the germline J gene. The rearrangement uses TRBV26 and TRBJ2-1; TRBD2 aligns across 13 bases. Germline CDR1 is KGHPV and CDR2 is FQNQEV (reference sequence). There are 15 residues in the CDR3. The junction had 0 bases not matched to a gene; V was cut back by 0 bases and J by 7 bases. The CDR3 sequence: CASSLSGLGGAEQFF. The sequenced part of the CDR3 DNA is TGTGCCAGCAGTCTGTCGGGACTGGGGGGGGCTGAGCAGTTC.

A few counts support this clone. Here the gene names and germline are mouse. The CDR3 goes on 1 residue after the read ends, and that part is filled in from the germline J gene. The chain recombines TRBV26 with TRBJ2-7; 8 bases agree with TRBD1. Germline CDR1 is KGHPV and CDR2 is FQNQEV (reference sequence). V shed 1 base, J shed 4 bases, and the junction held 3 bases outside the gene matches. The CDR3 has 14 residues. Partial CDR3 DNA: TGTGCCAGCAGTCTGTACGGACAGGGATATGAACAGTAC. Translation gives CASSLYGQGYEQY. The CDR3 reads in full as CASSLYGQGYEQYF.

This clone was detected once. The gene names given are mouse names. Read coverage stops 1 residue before the CDR3 terminus; the germline J gene supplies the remainder. The V and J genes are TRBV3 and TRBJ2-4, with 9 bases identical to TRBD2. J lost 0 bases, V lost 0 bases, and 4 bases had no gene match. This CDR3 has 17 residues. Per the germline V gene, CDR1 is SNHLY and CDR2 is FYNGKV (reference sequence). The DNA read from the CDR3 is TGTGCCAGCAGCTTAGCGGACTGGGGTTCTAGTCAAAACACCTTGTAC. It translates to CASSLADWGSSQNTLY. The whole CDR3 reads CASSLADWGSSQNTLYF.

A note on this clone: Germline and genes: mouse. The CDR3 loop reads CASSLGTNQDTQYF. The DNA read from the CDR3 is TGTGCCAGCAGTCTAGGGACAAACCAAGACACCCAGTAC. The chain joins TRBV26 to TRBJ2-5; weak D call: TRBD1 (6 bases). Read coverage stops 1 residue before the CDR3 terminus; the germline J gene supplies the remainder. Germline CDR1 KGHPV, CDR2 FQNQEV (reference sequence). The CDR3 contains 14 residues. Deletions cut 3 bases from V and 0 bases from J, with 7 bases between.

Points on this clone: Mouse gene names and germline throughout. From the germline J gene comes the end of the CDR3, since the read stops 1 residue before it. This chain connects TRBV23 to TRBJ2-7. CDR3 size: 13 residues. CDR1 is KGHTA and CDR2 is FQNQQP in the germline V gene. The part of the CDR3 DNA that was read is TGCTCCAGCAGTCAAACGCAAACCTATGAACAGTAC. Residues: CSSSQTQTYEQY. The CDR3 as a whole reads CSSSQTQTYEQYF.

A note on this clone: Mouse germline and gene names are used. Coverage ceases 1 residue before the CDR3 finishes, and the germline J gene fills in the end. The chain couples TRBV20 to TRBJ2-4; no clear D gene. The V end was cut by 0 bases, the J end by 0 bases, with 7 bases between. Germline V gives CDR1 GFQATS, CDR2 STVNSAI. The CDR3 extends over 14 amino acids. CDR3: CGAREWASQNTLYF. Partial CDR3 DNA: TGTGGTGCTAGGGAATGGGCTAGTCAAAACACCTTGTAC. Looking up the rest from reference TRBV20 and TRBJ2-4 gives the full variable domain: GALVYQYPRRTICKSGTSMRMECQAVGFQATSVAWYRQSPQKTFELIALSTVNSAIKYEQNFTQEKFPISHPNLSFSSMTVLNAYLEDRGLYLCGAREWASQNTLYFGAGTRLSVL.

With regard to this clone: Gene names follow the mouse nomenclature. CDR3 bases read: TGTGCCAGCAGTCCGACAGTCCAAAACACCTTGTAC. This codes for CASSPTVQNTLY. The complete CDR3 sequence is CASSPTVQNTLYF. This sequence joins TRBV26 and TRBJ2-4; possibly TRBD1 for D (5 bases). Coverage ceases 1 residue before the CDR3 finishes, and the germline J gene fills in the end. Trimming cost V 4 bases and J 3 bases, with 8 bases left between them. This CDR3 is built from 13 residues. Germline CDR1 is KGHPV and CDR2 is FQNQEV (reference sequence).

This clone was detected a few times. Mouse germline and gene names are used. The read finishes 1 residue shy of the CDR3 end, and the germline J gene is used to complete it. This rearrangement joins TRBV1 to TRBJ2-7; 10 bases align to TRBD2. With V trimmed by 0 bases and J by 3 bases, 5 bases remained unmatched. The CDR3 runs to 16 residues. In germline, CDR1 is NSQYPW, CDR2 LRSPGD (reference sequence). The DNA read from the CDR3 is TGCACCTGCAGTGCAGATCGACTGGGGGGTCGCTATGAACAGTAC. It codes for CTCSADRLGGRYEQY. The full CDR3 is CTCSADRLGGRYEQYF.

Concerning this clone: Gene names and germline match the mouse. The read comes to an end 1 residue before the CDR3 does, leaving the germline J gene to fill in the end. This sequence joins TRBV2 and TRBJ1-4, with D uncertain. Germline assignment: CDR1 LGHNA and CDR2 YSYQKL. CDR3 length: 14 amino acids. CDR3 loop: CAAAKGDSNERLFF. The sequenced CDR3 bases are TGTGCAGCAGCCAAGGGAGATTCCAACGAAAGATTATTT.

A note on this clone: These gene names are mouse names. From the germline J gene comes the end of the CDR3, since the read stops 1 residue before it. The V and J genes are TRBV26 and TRBJ1-1; D call uncertain. V was shortened by 3 bases and J by 5 bases, with 7 bases between the two germline ends. Germline V gene lookup returns CDR1 KGHPV and CDR2 FQNQEV (reference sequence). The CDR3 has 12 amino acids. CDR3 in amino acids: CASSLETTEVFF. The sequenced part of the CDR3 DNA is TGTGCCAGCAGTCTAGAGACAACAGAAGTCTTC.

Details on this clone: Gene names follow the mouse nomenclature. From the germline J gene comes the end of the CDR3, since the read stops 1 residue before it. The rearrangement joins TRBV26 to TRBJ2-5; 9 nucleotides match TRBD1. The CDR3 extends over 14 amino acids. V gave up 4 bases and J gave up 6 bases; unmatched junction bases: 5. The germline V gene has CDR1 KGHPV and CDR2 FQNQEV (reference sequence). The CDR3 here is CASSPPGTGDTQYF. The sequenced part of the CDR3 DNA is TGTGCCAGCAGTCCCCCCGGGACAGGGGACACCCAGTAC.

Remarks on this clone: Mouse gene names and germline throughout. From the germline J gene comes the end of the CDR3, since the read stops 1 residue before it. This chain uses TRBV13-1 with TRBJ1-1; D call uncertain. This CDR3 is built from 12 residues. V lost 0 bases and J lost 3, with 3 bases in between. Germline lookup yields CDR1 NSHNY and CDR2 SYGAGN. The CDR3 spells CASSDAYTEVFF. CDR3 DNA (partial): TGTGCCAGCAGTGATGCGTACACAGAAGTCTTC.

By sample fraction, this clone is medium-sized. The gene names given are mouse names. The read is 1 residue too short to cover the CDR3 end, so that end is filled in from the germline J gene. The chain couples TRBV26 to TRBJ2-7; 7 bases are shared with TRBD1. This CDR3 spans 12 amino acids. Germline assignment: CDR1 KGHPV and CDR2 FQNQEV (reference sequence). The V segment lost 6 bases and the J segment 5 bases; nucleotides outside the gene matches: 4. The CDR3 loop reads CASSPDRDEQYF. Incomplete CDR3 DNA: TGTGCCAGCAGCCCAGACAGGGATGAACAGTAC.

Note on this clone: All gene names here are mouse names. The part of the CDR3 DNA that was read is TGTGCCAGCAGCCCCGACTGGGGGGGGGAAACGCTGTAT. Amino acids: CASSPDWGGETLY. The CDR3 in its entirety is CASSPDWGGETLYF. The chain has TRBV3 and TRBJ2-3, with 11 bases fitting TRBD2. The DNA ends 1 residue before the CDR3 does, and the rest of the CDR3 is filled in from the germline J gene. J lost 6 bases, V lost 5 bases, and 4 bases had no gene match. Germline V gene lookup returns CDR1 SNHLY and CDR2 FYNGKV (reference sequence). The CDR3 contains 14 residues.

This clone was detected only a few times. These gene names are mouse names. Read sequence stops 1 residue before the CDR3 end, and the germline J gene provides the missing end. The chain is built from TRBV3 and TRBJ2-3; 10 bases match TRBD1. CDR1 and CDR2 (germline): SNHLY, FYNGKV (reference sequence). CDR3 length: 14 amino acids. Unmatched junction bases numbered 4, after V lost 4 bases and J lost 6 bases. CDR3 amino acids: CASSSGTGVETLYF. CDR3 bases read: TGTGCCAGCAGCTCCGGGACAGGGGTCGAAACGCTGTAT.

This clone was seen only a few times. Genes and germline are mouse. Sequencing ends 1 residue short of the CDR3 end; the germline J gene provides the rest. The rearrangement uses TRBV26 and TRBJ1-2, with no clear D. V lost 2 bases and J 0 bases, leaving 7 bases between the germline ends. This CDR3 contains 14 residues. The V gene's germline CDR1 is KGHPV and CDR2 FQNQEV (reference sequence). CDR3 bases read: TGTGCCAGCAGTCTGACCCAGTCAAACTCCGACTACACC. Protein sequence: CASSLTQSNSDYT. The entire CDR3 reads CASSLTQSNSDYTF.

By frequency in the sample, this clone is large. Gene names and germline match the mouse. The missing CDR3 end, 1 residue past where the read stops, is filled in from the germline J gene. The chain uses TRBV2 and TRBJ1-3, with D perhaps matching TRBD1 (6 bases). The CDR3 has 16 residues. Germline CDR1 reads LGHNA; CDR2 reads YSYQKL. The germline V and J ends were trimmed by 0 bases and 2 bases, with 11 bases remaining between them. CDR3 amino acids: CASSQEAGVTGNTLYF. The CDR3 bases that were read are TGTGCCAGCAGCCAAGAGGCAGGGGTGACTGGAAATACGCTCTAT.

Notes on this clone: Genes and germline are mouse. The CDR3 extends 1 residue past the end of the read, so its final part is completed from the germline J gene. This chain uses TRBV3 with TRBJ2-1; possible D gene TRBD1, 5 bases. The germline CDR1 and CDR2 sequences are SNHLY and FYNGKV (reference sequence). The CDR3 is made up of 14 amino acids. The ends were cut back, 2 bases at V and 6 bases at J, with 11 bases in the middle. The part of the CDR3 DNA that was read is TGTGCCAGCAGCTTAAGGAGGGGTGGTGCTGAGCAGTTC. This gives the protein CASSLRRGGAEQF. Given in full, the CDR3 is CASSLRRGGAEQFF.

This clone ranks as hyperexpanded (1% or more). Here the gene names and germline are mouse. The read finishes 1 residue shy of the CDR3 end, and the germline J gene is used to complete it. The chain combines TRBV24 with TRBJ1-4; TRBD1 matches 12 bases. V lost 2 bases to trimming and J lost 2 bases; unmatched junction nucleotides: 9. The germline gives CDR1 KGHTA, CDR2 FRNEEI. This CDR3 comprises 19 residues. The CDR3 here is CASSLRRDRGPPSNERLFF. CDR3 DNA, as far as it was read: TGTGCCAGCAGTCTGAGGAGGGACAGGGGGCCCCCCTCCAACGAAAGATTATTT.

A remark on this clone: The genes and germline here are from mouse. CDR3 DNA (partial): TGTGCCAGCAGTCTGACACATTCTGGAAATACGCTCTAT. Translated, it gives CASSLTHSGNTLY. The entire CDR3 reads CASSLTHSGNTLYF. The chain uses TRBV26 and TRBJ1-3; D unclear. The read stops 1 residue short of the end of the CDR3; the missing end is completed from the germline J gene. The CDR3 sequence is 14 residues long. Germline CDR1 and CDR2: KGHPV and FQNQEV (reference sequence). V was trimmed by 2 bases and J by 0 bases, leaving 5 bases between them. The full variable domain, in which reference TRBV26 and TRBJ1-3 provide the parts outside the CDR3, is NSKVIQTPRYLVKGQGQKAKMRCIPEKGHPVVFWYQQNKNNEFKFLINFQNQEVLQQIDMTEKRFSAECPSNSPCSLEIQSSEAGDSALYLCASSLTHSGNTLYFGEGSRLIVV.

For this clone: Gene names and germline match the mouse. The CDR3 end lies 1 residue beyond the end of the read and is filled in from the germline J gene. This sequence joins TRBV23 and TRBJ2-3; the D segment call TRBD1 is taken from the table without a DNA check. CDR3 length equals 12 residues. Looked up from germline, CDR1 is KGHTA and CDR2 is FQNQQP. The CDR3 spells CSSRDRAETLYF. The DNA read from the CDR3 is TGCTCCAGCAGAGACAGGGCAGAAACGCTGTAT.

This clone rates as medium-sized. Gene labels here are mouse ones. Read coverage stops 1 residue before the CDR3 terminus; the germline J gene supplies the remainder. The chain couples TRBV4 to TRBJ2-4, with 10 bases aligning to TRBD2. Germline-derived CDR1 and CDR2 are LGHDT and YNNKQL (reference sequence). J was trimmed by 6 bases and V by 5 bases; bases with no gene match: 5. This CDR3 comprises 14 residues. CDR3 DNA, as far as it was read: TGTGCCAGCAGCCTCTGGGGGGGCGGCAACACCTTGTAC. It yields the protein CASSLWGGGNTLY. The CDR3 in its entirety is CASSLWGGGNTLYF. Variable domain in full (rest from reference TRBV4 and TRBJ2-4): ETAVFQTPNYHVTQVGNEVSFNCKQTLGHDTMYWYKQDSKKLLKIMFSYNNKQLIVNETVPRRFSPQSSDKAHLNLRIKSVEPEDSAVYLCASSLWGGGNTLYFGAGTRLSVL.

As regards this clone: Gene names and germline match the mouse. The read ends 1 residue early relative to the CDR3; the germline J gene fills the gap. The gene calls are TRBV31 and TRBJ2-3; possibly TRBD2 for D (6 bases). CDR3 length equals 14 residues. Trimming stripped 0 bases from V and 0 bases from J, with 7 bases between. Looked up from germline, CDR1 is GKSSPN and CDR2 is SITVG. This CDR3 reads CAWSLWGSAETLYF. The sequenced CDR3 bases are TGTGCCTGGAGTCTCTGGGGTAGTGCAGAAACGCTGTAT. The variable domain in full, with the rest retrieved from reference TRBV31 and TRBJ2-3, is AQTIHQWPVAEIKAVGSPLSLGCTIKGKSSPNLYWYWQATGGTLQQLFYSITVGQVESVVQLNLSASRPKDDQFILSTEKLLLSHSGFYLCAWSLWGSAETLYFGSGTRLTVL.

Notes on this clone: The gene names given are mouse names. The CDR3 is cut off 1 residue early in the read; its end comes from the germline J gene. This chain joins TRBV12-2 and TRBJ2-5, with D possibly matching TRBD1 (5 bases). Per the germline V gene, CDR1 is SGHLS and CDR2 is HYDKME. Trimming left V 2 bases short and J 0 bases short, with 8 bases between. This CDR3 contains 14 residues. The chain's CDR3 is CASSPGINQDTQYF. The sequenced part of the CDR3 DNA is TGTGCCAGCTCTCCAGGGATAAACCAAGACACCCAGTAC. Looking up the rest from reference TRBV12-2 and TRBJ2-5 gives the full variable domain: NSGVVQSPRYIIKGKGERSILKCIPISGHLSVAWYQQTQGQELKFFIQHYDKMERDKGNLPSRFSVQQFDDYHSEMNMSALELEDSAVYFCASSPGINQDTQYFGPGTRLLVL.

As regards this clone: The gene names here belong to mouse. The read ends 1 residue shy of where the CDR3 ends; the end is completed using the germline J gene. The chain employs TRBV16 and TRBJ1-1; tentative D call: TRBD1 (5 bases). The CDR3 extends over 15 amino acids. In germline, CDR1 is SGHSA, CDR2 FRNQAP. The germline V and J ends were trimmed by 1 base and 0 bases, with 9 bases remaining between them. CDR3 protein: CASSLGRGSNTEVFF. The sequenced part of the CDR3 DNA is TGTGCAAGCAGCTTAGGCCGGGGGTCAAACACAGAAGTCTTC.